This T cell receptor beta chain stems from a study of graft-versus-host responses after intestinal transplantation. The wider study: Grafts were multivisceral, liver-intestinal, or isolated intestinal. Anti-thymocyte globulin was used for induction in all recipients, who then took tacrolimus and steroids for approximately three years. Study-level findings and limits: Recipient-marrow GvH clones were detected, some having first appeared in ileum or blood. Elevated graft-versus-host to host-versus-graft clonal ratios in allografts were recorded for patients with graft-donor T cell macrochimerism.

Details on this clone: The antigen remains undetermined.

The protocol was immunoSEQ multiplex PCR, while the TCRdb copy is restricted to in-frame clones and leaves out a portion. Among roughly 120,000 clones listed, about 94% were seen once. Trimming removed 4 bases at V and 1 base at J, with 14 bases between. Germline V gene data show CDR1 as SNHLY and CDR2 as FYNNEI. The CDR3 has 16 residues. V gene TRBV2 combines with J gene TRBJ1-5; D gene ambiguous. The receptor's source is a human donor who received an intestinal transplant. The material sequenced was unstimulated CD8+ T cells sorted from spleen or lymph node cells, taken before intestinal transplant. This CDR3 is CASSGPDGTSNQPQHF. For the CDR3, the DNA is TGTGCCAGCAGTGGCCCGGATGGTACCAGCAATCAGCCCCAGCATTTT.